A single sample is the source of the 3 T cell receptor beta chains below, sequenced in a study of T-cell reconstitution after alpha-beta-depleted transplantation in children. Using unique molecular identifiers, the investigators prepared the TCRbeta library. TCRdb re-analysed the PCR reads in MiXCR, keeping a single row per CDR3 protein. The top ten hold around 5.3% of the sample, which has 750,000 to 950,000 distinct CDR3 sequences, 15% to 20% seen once. Sequencing was performed on PBMCs, mostly from graft donor cells, taken 360 days after TCRalphabeta/CD19-depleted stem cell transplant. These receptors all come from a male patient between 10 and 17 years old who had a stem cell transplant for acute lymphoblastic leukemia, so the T cells may come from the graft donor.

This chain uses TRBV9 with TRBJ2-3; D not resolved. This CDR3 has 13 residues. CDR1 is SGDLS and CDR2 is YYNGEE in the germline V gene. Trimming removed 3 bases at V and 4 bases at J, with 9 bases between. The chain's CDR3 is CASSDSPADTQYF. DNA for the CDR3: TGTGCCAGCAGCGATTCTCCGGCAGATACGCAGTATTTT. Full variable domain (rest looked up from reference TRBV9 and TRBJ2-3): DSGVTQTPKHLITATGQRVTLRCSPRSGDLSVYWYQQSLDQGLQFLIQYYNGEERAKGNILERFSAQQFPDLHSELNLSSLELGDSALYFCASSDSPADTQYFGPGTRLTVL.

V is TRBV24-1 and J is TRBJ2-1; D may be TRBD1 (5 bases). This CDR3 spans 16 amino acids. The germline CDR1 and CDR2 sequences are KGHDR and SFDVKD. Trimming pared 2 bases from V and 0 bases from J, leaving 10 bases between. CDR3 sequence: CATSDSNRPSYNEQFF. The CDR3 DNA sequence: TGTGCCACCAGTGATTCAAACAGGCCCTCCTACAATGAGCAGTTCTTC.

In its sample, this clonotype was seen a few times. This chain uses TRBV15 with TRBJ2-1, with 7 bases identical to TRBD1. The germline gives CDR1 LNHNV, CDR2 YYDKDF (reference sequence). The V and J ends lost 1 base and 6 bases, in that order; junction bases with no gene match: 9. The CDR3 contains 16 residues. The CDR3 sequence: CATSRVIWDSGNEQFF. The CDR3 nucleotides are TGTGCCACCAGCAGAGTAATTTGGGACAGTGGCAATGAGCAGTTCTTC. The full variable domain, completed using reference TRBV15 and TRBJ2-1, is DAMVIQNPRYQVTQFGKPVTLSCSQTLNHNVMYWYQQKSSQAPKLLFHYYDKDFNNEADTPDNFQSRRPNTSFCFLDIRSPGLGDTAMYLCATSRVIWDSGNEQFFGPGTRLTVL.